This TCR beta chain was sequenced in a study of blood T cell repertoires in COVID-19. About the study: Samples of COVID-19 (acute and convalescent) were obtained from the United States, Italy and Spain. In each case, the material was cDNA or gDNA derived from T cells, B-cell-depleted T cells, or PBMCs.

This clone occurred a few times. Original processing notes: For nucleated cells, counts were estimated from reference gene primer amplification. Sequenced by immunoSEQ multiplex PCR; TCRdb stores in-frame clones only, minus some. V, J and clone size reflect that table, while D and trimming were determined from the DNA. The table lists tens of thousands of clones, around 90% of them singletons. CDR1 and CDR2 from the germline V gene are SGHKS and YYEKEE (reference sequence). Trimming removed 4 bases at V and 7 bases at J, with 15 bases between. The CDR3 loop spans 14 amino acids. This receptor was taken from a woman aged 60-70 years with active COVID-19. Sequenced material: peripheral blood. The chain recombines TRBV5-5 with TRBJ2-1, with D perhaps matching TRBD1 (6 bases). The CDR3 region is CASSRTTGSNEQFF. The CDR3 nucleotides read TGTGCCAGCAGCCGGACGACAGGTTCTAATGAGCAGTTCTTC.